This T cell receptor beta chain comes out of a study of cytomegalovirus exposure and HLA in healthy donors. Study-level findings and limits: As a later analysis revealed, most CMV-associated TCR beta chains appeared HLA-restricted.

As to this clone: Antigen specificity is unknown.

Germline CDR1 is MNHNS and CDR2 is SASEGT. This CDR3 is 12 amino acids long. V was pared by 5 bases and J by 13 bases, with 15 bases between. The PCR made use of 60 Vbeta and 13 Jbeta primers. This table comes from immunoSEQ multiplex PCR, and its TCRdb copy is limited to in-frame clones, with some not included. The repertoire holds 120,000 or so clones, with over 70% as singletons. Material: PBMCs. The receptor was isolated from a woman between 18 and 29 years old in good health and CMV-seronegative. The chain joins TRBV6-1 to TRBJ1-5; TRBD1 might be the D (6 bases). The CDR3 DNA sequence: TGTGCCAGCAGTTCAACTCCGGGGACACAGCATTTT. Protein product: CASSSTPGTQHF.